These 25 T cell receptor beta chains were all obtained from the same sample, sequenced in a study of neoadjuvant anti-PD-1 for oral cavity cancer. TCRdb keeps only in-frame clones here, not all; method: immunoSEQ multiplex PCR. The top ten hold less than 3% of the sample, which has about 14,000 clones, more than 65% seen once. The material sequenced was PBMCs, taken before nivolumab (anti-PD-1) treatment. The receptors stem from a person aged 35-79 years with oral cavity squamous cell carcinoma.

This clone was observed a few times. The rearrangement joins TRBV18 to TRBJ1-5, with a weak D call TRBD1 (5 bases). The CDR3 totals 15 residues. Trimming removed 2 bases from V and 7 bases from J, with 15 bases in between. The germline V gene has CDR1 KGHSH and CDR2 LQKENI. The CDR3, as DNA: TGTGCCAGCTCACCAACCACACGAGGGGAGCAGCCCCAGCATTTT. As protein: CASSPTTRGEQPQHF.

The CDR3 reads CASSKSGRVGNEQFF. The CDR3 nucleotides read TGTGCCAGTAGTAAAAGCGGGAGGGTGGGAAATGAGCAGTTCTTC. The J gene is TRBJ2-1, the V gene TRBV19, with TRBD2 identical over 10 bases. CDR1 LNHDA and CDR2 SQIVND come from the germline V gene (reference sequence). The CDR3 is made up of 15 amino acids. The V and J ends lost 4 bases and 7 bases, in that order; junction bases with no gene match: 7.

This chain uses TRBV4-1 with TRBJ2-1, with 7 bases matching TRBD1. Germline CDR1 reads MGHRA; CDR2 reads YSYEKL. This CDR3 comprises 15 residues. The junction had 8 bases not matched to a gene; V was cut back by 5 bases and J by 4 bases. CDR3 amino acids: CASSTDREGYNEQFF. The CDR3 DNA sequence: TGCGCCAGCAGCACTGACAGGGAAGGATACAATGAGCAGTTCTTC.

The chain has TRBV9 and TRBJ1-2, with no clear D. V lost 6 bases and J lost 3, with 12 bases in between. The CDR3 spans 13 residues. CDR1 is SGDLS, CDR2 YYNGEE, per germline. This chain's CDR3 is CASTLGGDYGYTF. The CDR3 nucleotides are TGTGCCAGCACCCTAGGTGGGGACTATGGCTACACCTTC.

The gene calls are TRBV21-1 and TRBJ2-7. TRBV21-1 is labeled a pseudogene. The length of the CDR3 is 14 residues. CDR3 loop: CAGSKGLTHSVLYF. DNA for the CDR3: TGTGCCGGCAGCAAAGGGTTGACCCACTCCGTTTTGTACTTC.

The sample holds one count of this clone. The gene calls are TRBV28 and TRBJ2-2, with D tentatively TRBD1 or TRBD2 (5 bases each). Between the trimmed V and J ends, which lost 5 bases and 7 bases, there was a span of 14 bases. There are 14 residues in the CDR3. Germline lookup yields CDR1 MDHEN and CDR2 SYDVKM. The CDR3 is CASSPGRGVGELFF. The CDR3 nucleotides read TGTGCCAGCAGTCCAGGGAGAGGTGTCGGGGAGCTGTTTTTT. Combining the CDR3 with reference TRBV28 and TRBJ2-2 gives the whole variable domain DVKVTQSSRYLVKRTGEKVFLECVQDMDHENMFWYRQDPGLGLRLIYFSYDVKMKEKGDIPEGYSVSREKKERFSLILESASTNQTSMYLCASSPGRGVGELFFGEGSRLTVL.

This clone was seen more than once but under ten times. V and J are TRBV7-6 and TRBJ2-7, with D perhaps matching TRBD2 (5 bases). The CDR3 totals 16 residues. CDR1 is SGHVS and CDR2 is FNYEAQ in the germline V gene. V lost 1 base and J lost 7, with 20 bases in between. The CDR3 sequence: CASSLVVSDSRREQYF. CDR3 bases: TGTGCCAGCAGCTTAGTGGTTAGCGACTCGAGAAGGGAGCAGTACTTC.

The chain combines TRBV5-1 with TRBJ1-3; D is undetermined. The germline V gene encodes CDR1 SGHRS and CDR2 YFSETQ. This CDR3 is built from 14 residues. Trimming cost V 0 bases and J 4 bases, with 8 bases left between them. CDR3 coding DNA: TGCGCCAGCAGCTTGGTCGGGGTCGGAAACACCATATATTTT. Translating gives CASSLVGVGNTIYF.

This clone was detected only a few times. The J gene is TRBJ1-2, the V gene TRBV29-1; D gene uncertain. The CDR3 has 11 amino acids. V was trimmed by 4 bases and J by 4 bases, leaving 7 bases between them. CDR1 and CDR2 from the germline V gene are SQVTM and ANQGSEA. CDR3 residues: CSVVTIYGYTF. For the CDR3, the DNA is TGCAGCGTTGTGACAATCTATGGCTACACCTTC.

The chain is built from TRBV4-1 and TRBJ1-1, with TRBD1 as a possible D gene (5 bases). Deletions cut 4 bases from V and 3 bases from J, with 18 bases between. The V gene's germline CDR1 is MGHRA and CDR2 YSYEKL. CDR3 size: 16 residues. The CDR3, as DNA: TGCGCCAGCAGCCCGGGGTCCGGGGCCCGGGACACTGAAGCTTTCTTT. It yields the protein CASSPGSGARDTEAFF.

This clone was seen a handful of times. The chain recombines TRBV6-1 with TRBJ1-2, with 12 bases matching TRBD1. The CDR3 has 16 residues. CDR1 MNHNS and CDR2 SASEGT come from the germline V gene. V trimming: 4 bases; J trimming: 7 bases; junction bases outside the gene matches: 10. Here the CDR3 reads CASSAYPGTGGFGYTF. The CDR3 coding sequence is TGTGCCAGCAGTGCCTACCCTGGGACAGGGGGCTTTGGCTACACCTTC.

The rearrangement links TRBV27 to TRBJ2-7, with TRBD1 identical over 7 bases. The CDR3 runs 14 residues. Germline CDR1 is MNHEY and CDR2 is SMNVEV (reference sequence). J gave up 5 bases and V 10 bases, and 14 bases lay outside the gene matches. The CDR3 bases are TGTGCCACCGCCCAAGACAGGGTCGAGAACGAGCAGTACTTC. This sequence encodes CATAQDRVENEQYF.

The gene calls are TRBV5-1 and TRBJ1-4, with D perhaps matching TRBD1 (5 bases). CDR1 SGHRS and CDR2 YFSETQ come from the germline V gene. The ends were cut back, 4 bases at V and 4 bases at J, with 11 bases in the middle. CDR3 size: 14 residues. CDR3: CASSEDRVNEKLFF. The CDR3 region has the DNA TGCGCCAGCAGCGAAGACAGAGTTAATGAAAAACTGTTTTTT. The variable domain in full, with the rest retrieved from reference TRBV5-1 and TRBJ1-4, is KAGVTQTPRYLIKTRGQQVTLSCSPISGHRSVSWYQQTPGQGLQFLFEYFSETQRNKGNFPGRFSGRQFSNSRSEMNVSTLELGDSALYLCASSEDRVNEKLFFGSGTQLSVL.

The rearrangement links TRBV5-5 to TRBJ2-3, with a possible D match to TRBD2 (6 bases). Germline assignment: CDR1 SGHKS and CDR2 YYEKEE (reference sequence). This CDR3 is built from 18 residues. V lost 3 bases and J 0 bases, leaving 20 bases between the germline ends. Here the CDR3 reads CASSYKLDRRVSTDTQYF. The DNA for the CDR3 is TGTGCCAGCAGCTATAAACTGGATCGGAGGGTGAGCACAGATACGCAGTATTTT.

The chain couples TRBV20-1 to TRBJ1-2, with D unresolved. Trimming cost V 6 bases and J 1 base, with 6 bases left between them. The CDR3 runs 11 residues. Germline V gene sequence: CDR1 DFQATT, CDR2 SNEGSKA (reference sequence). The CDR3 nucleotides are TGCAGTGCCTCCCATAACTATGGCTACACCTTC. It is translated as CSASHNYGYTF.

The chain links TRBV5-1 to TRBJ2-5; 12 nucleotides align to TRBD2. Germline V gene sequence: CDR1 SGHRS, CDR2 YFSETQ. The junction had 6 bases not matched to a gene; V was cut back by 4 bases and J by 2 bases. CDR3 length: 16 amino acids. CDR3 nucleotides: TGCGCCAGCAGCCCTAGCGGGGGGGCTGTGCAAGAGACCCAGTACTTC. Residues: CASSPSGGAVQETQYF.

The J gene is TRBJ2-7, the V gene TRBV19, with 10 bases identical to TRBD1. There are 17 residues in the CDR3. Unmatched junction bases numbered 13, after V lost 6 bases and J lost 2 bases. Germline V lookup: CDR1 LNHDA, CDR2 SQIVND (reference sequence). In DNA form, the CDR3 reads TGTGCCAGTAGCGATCTACTATGGGACAGGGGCCCCTACGAGCAGTACTTC. It is translated as CASSDLLWDRGPYEQYF.

V gene TRBV7-9 combines with J gene TRBJ2-4, with D perhaps being TRBD1 or TRBD2 (5 bases each). V was pared by 3 bases and J by 1 base, with 16 bases between. The CDR3 consists of 17 residues. The V gene's germline CDR1 is SEHNR and CDR2 FQNEAQ (reference sequence). CDR3 region: CASSFPDRDGAKNIQYF. The CDR3 DNA sequence: TGTGCCAGCAGCTTCCCCGATCGGGACGGCGCCAAAAACATTCAGTACTTC.

Only a few counts were recorded for this clone. The rearrangement joins TRBV30 to TRBJ1-5; no reliable D call. The V and J ends lost 0 bases and 5 bases respectively, with 8 bases between them. The CDR3 extends over 13 amino acids. The germline CDR1 and CDR2 sequences are GTSNPN and SVGIG (reference sequence). The DNA for the CDR3 is TGTGCCTGGAGTGTTGGGCAACATCAGCCCCAGCATTTT. Translating gives CAWSVGQHQPQHF.

The table lists this clone with a few counts. This rearrangement joins TRBV19 to TRBJ2-2, with TRBD2 identical over 7 bases. This CDR3 contains 15 residues. Germline loops: CDR1 LNHDA, CDR2 SQIVND (reference sequence). V was clipped by 4 bases and J by 6 bases; unmatched bases: 8. CDR3 amino acids: CASSNAGVRSGELFF. As DNA, the CDR3 is TGTGCCAGTAGTAATGCGGGAGTTCGTTCCGGGGAGCTGTTTTTT.

The J gene is TRBJ1-4, the V gene TRBV28, with D hard to call. Germline CDR1 reads MDHEN; CDR2 reads SYDVKM. CDR3 length: 14 residues. Trimming pared 2 bases from V and 11 bases from J, leaving 15 bases between. This chain's CDR3 is CASSLSQDLRKLFF. The CDR3 DNA sequence: TGTGCCAGCAGTTTAAGCCAGGACCTCCGGAAACTGTTTTTT.

The chain couples TRBV12-5 to TRBJ1-2; D unresolved. Germline V gene data show CDR1 as LGHNT and CDR2 as FRNRAP. The CDR3 totals 12 residues. Deletions cut 7 bases from V and 4 bases from J, with 10 bases between. In DNA form, the CDR3 reads TGTGCTAGTGCGGGCAGCTTCTATGGCTACACCTTC. The encoded protein is CASAGSFYGYTF. Using reference TRBV12-5 and TRBJ1-2 for the parts outside the CDR3, the full variable domain is DARVTQTPRHKVTEMGQEVTMRCQPILGHNTVFWYRQTMMQGLELLAYFRNRAPLDDSGMPKDRFSAEMPDATLATLKIQPSEPRDSAVYFCASAGSFYGYTFGSGTRLTVV.

This rearrangement joins TRBV6-5 to TRBJ1-2, with D perhaps TRBD1 (6 bases). Germline V gene data show CDR1 as MNHEY and CDR2 as SVGAGI. This CDR3 contains 15 residues. The V end was cut by 2 bases, the J end by 2 bases, with 12 bases between. CDR3 sequence reads: CASSYGQGLNYGYTF. Written as DNA, the CDR3 is TGTGCCAGCAGTTACGGGCAGGGGCTAAACTATGGCTACACCTTC.

The rearrangement joins TRBV29-1 to TRBJ2-3; D gene ambiguous. Germline V gene lookup returns CDR1 SQVTM and CDR2 ANQGSEA. V was pared by 4 bases and J by 6 bases, with 11 bases between. The CDR3 contains 12 residues. As DNA, the CDR3 is TGCAGCGTTGTACCCAATGGGGATACGCAGTATTTT. Its translation is CSVVPNGDTQYF.

This clone has just one count. The chain uses TRBV9 and TRBJ2-6; D is unresolved. The CDR3 loop spans 14 amino acids. Between the trimmed V and J ends, which lost 4 bases and 15 bases, there was a span of 20 bases. CDR1 SGDLS and CDR2 YYNGEE come from the germline V gene. Here the CDR3 DNA reads TGTGCCAGCAGCTCAACATCAGACGGGCTCTCCCTGACTTTC. It encodes CASSSTSDGLSLTF.